This TCR beta chain was obtained from a study of blood T cell repertoires in COVID-19. On the study more broadly: PBMCs, B-cell-depleted T cells, or T cells provided the cDNA or gDNA that made up the material.

This clone was observed a handful of times. In the original processing: The assay estimated nucleated cells by amplifying reference gene primers. Data came from immunoSEQ multiplex PCR; TCRdb stores just in-frame clones and leaves some out. That table furnishes V, J and clone size, whereas the DNA furnished D and trimming. This table has tens of thousands of clones, roughly 90% appearing once. The origin of this receptor is a human donor in a cohort sampled during active COVID-19. The sample consisted of peripheral blood.

CDR3 DNA: TGTGCCTGGAGTGTAGAGGCTAACTATGGCTACACCTTC. As protein: CAWSVEANYGYTF. This chain joins TRBV30 and TRBJ1-2; D is unresolved. V gave up 0 bases and J gave up 0 bases, with 5 bases separating them. The CDR3 is 13 residues long. Germline V gene lookup returns CDR1 GTSNPN and CDR2 SVGIG (reference sequence).